Below, 21 T cell receptor beta chains from the same sample are listed, as sequenced in a study of lung T cells in sarcoidosis with Löfgren's syndrome. Using its own MiXCR run on the reads, TCRdb lists one record per CDR3 protein. The table records about 63,000 distinct CDR3 sequences, 21% of them present only once. The sequencing input was CD4+ T cells from PBMCs. These receptors originate from a human donor with sarcoidosis (Löfgren's syndrome or another form), or a control subject (not recorded which).

In regard to this clonotype: A much larger clone differs from this one at a single base, so this may be a read error. This sequence joins TRBV20-1 and TRBJ1-5; the match to TRBD1 covers 8 bases. This CDR3 is 14 amino acids long. Germline V CDR1 and CDR2: DFQATT, SNEGSKA (reference sequence). The DNA of the CDR3 is TGCAATGCTATGGACAGGGCCAAAAATCAGCCCCAGCATTTT. It specifies CNAMDRAKNQPQHF.

This clonotype was observed at least ten times. This chain uses TRBV20-1 with TRBJ2-1; D uncertain. Germline V gene sequence: CDR1 DFQATT, CDR2 SNEGSKA (reference sequence). Trimming took 5 bases from V and 7 from J, leaving 6 bases between them. The CDR3 sequence is 10 residues long. This chain's CDR3 is CSAELNEQFF. In nucleotides, the CDR3 is TGCAGTGCTGAATTGAATGAGCAGTTCTTC.

There are many counts of this clonotype. V is TRBV6-1 and J is TRBJ2-7; perhaps TRBD2 as D (5 bases). V was clipped by 5 bases and J by 1 base, with 12 bases between them. The CDR3 loop spans 14 amino acids. The germline gives CDR1 MNHNS, CDR2 SASEGT. CDR3 protein: CASSPRTDSYEQYV. CDR3 in DNA: TGTGCCAGCAGTCCTCGGACTGATTCCTACGAGCAGTACGTC.

This clonotype was observed at least ten times. This rearrangement joins TRBV6-1 to TRBJ2-3; 8 bases fit TRBD2. CDR3 length: 17 residues. V was clipped by 0 bases and J by 4 bases; unmatched bases: 9. CDR1 is MNHNS and CDR2 is SASEGT in the germline V gene. The CDR3 DNA reads as TGTGCCAGCAGTGAAGCGCTCCCAGCGGGAGTTTCAGATACGCAGTATTTT. It yields the protein CASSEALPAGVSDTQYF.

This clonotype appeared many times. The chain uses TRBV20-1 and TRBJ2-1; 10 bases align to TRBD1. CDR1 and CDR2 (germline): DFQATT, SNEGSKA (reference sequence). This CDR3 region has 13 residues. The junction had 2 bases not matched to a gene; V was cut back by 6 bases and J by 3 bases. The DNA for the CDR3 is TGCAGTGCCAGGACAGGGGGCTACAATGAGCAGTTCTTC. Amino acids: CSARTGGYNEQFF.

About this clonotype itself: A read error may be the cause here, since a much bigger clone is one base away. The DNA is omitted, as the CDR3 cannot be located on it reliably, and the CDR3 follows TCRdb's listing. The chain links TRBV5-4 to TRBJ2-6; TRBD1 reflects the table's D call only, with no check against the DNA. Both ends counted, the CDR3 spans 18 residues. Germline V gene sequence: CDR1 SGHNT, CDR2 YYREEE (reference sequence). CDR3 residues: CASSRFGTGISGANVRTF.

This clonotype came up many times. V is TRBV6-1 and J is TRBJ2-1; perhaps D is TRBD1 or TRBD2 (5 bases each). This CDR3 comprises 13 residues. The V gene's germline CDR1 is MNHNS and CDR2 SASEGT. V lost 4 bases to trimming and J lost 6 bases, with 10 bases between them. The CDR3 nucleotides are TGTGCCAGCAGTGGGGACGGCTTCAATGAGCAGTTCTTC. Its translation: CASSGDGFNEQFF.

The V and J genes are TRBV4-1 and TRBJ1-1; D is undetermined. The ends were cut back, 1 base at V and 1 base at J, with 16 bases in the middle. The CDR3 runs to 17 residues. Germline CDR1 is MGHRA and CDR2 is YSYEKL. The CDR3, as DNA: TGCGCCAGCAGCCAAGTCCTCAGGAAATCAGAGAACACTGAAGCTTTCTTT. Translating it yields CASSQVLRKSENTEAFF.

This clonotype was seen repeatedly, ten times or more. The chain has TRBV28 and TRBJ2-7; either TRBD1 or TRBD2 may supply D (5 bases each). CDR3 length equals 16 residues. Between the trimmed V and J ends, which lost 4 bases and 2 bases, there was a span of 18 bases. Per the germline V gene, CDR1 is MDHEN and CDR2 is SYDVKM. This CDR3 is CASSSSGTREAYEQYF. The CDR3 DNA reads TGTGCCAGCAGTTCCTCCGGGACCCGGGAAGCCTACGAGCAGTACTTC.

This sequence joins TRBV19 and TRBJ2-3, with 7 bases aligning to TRBD1. Germline CDR1 reads LNHDA; CDR2 reads SQIVND (reference sequence). The CDR3 is 16 residues long. V lost 6 bases, J lost 10 bases, and 19 bases stayed unmatched. In DNA form, the CDR3 reads TGTGCCAGTAGGGACCCCCGGGGCAGGGGGAAATACGCGCAGTATTTT. Its translation is CASRDPRGRGKYAQYF.

This clonotype was picked up many times. The rearrangement uses TRBV20-1 and TRBJ1-4, with D unclear. The V gene's germline CDR1 is DFQATT and CDR2 SNEGSKA (reference sequence). The ends were cut back, 6 bases at V and 2 bases at J, with 16 bases in the middle. The CDR3 has 15 residues. The CDR3: CSAWGREGTNEKLFF. The CDR3 DNA reads TGCAGTGCCTGGGGAAGGGAGGGTACTAATGAAAAACTGTTTTTT.

The V and J genes are TRBV12-3 or TRBV12-4 and TRBJ2-1, with D maybe TRBD1 (5 bases). The V gene lost 3 bases and the J gene lost 8 bases, with 17 bases spanning the gap. CDR3 length: 15 amino acids. DNA for the CDR3: TGTGCCAGCAGTTTCGCAGGGCTATTAGGCGATGAGCAGTTCTTC. It codes for CASSFAGLLGDEQFF.

This clonotype was seen at least ten times. The rearrangement links TRBV6-1 to TRBJ2-1; TRBD2 matches 8 bases. The V gene end was trimmed by 6 bases and the J gene end by 5 bases; junction bases not matched to a gene: 3. This CDR3 region has 13 residues. Per germline, CDR1 MNHNS and CDR2 SASEGT. CDR3 in DNA: TGTGCCAGCAGGGGGACTAGAAACAATGAGCAGTTCTTC. Its translation: CASRGTRNNEQFF.

In regard to this clonotype: Germline is not matched at one junction end, which may reflect a read error. V and J are TRBV7-2 and TRBJ2-3; 7 bases map to TRBD2. The germline CDR1 and CDR2 sequences are SGHTA and FQGNSA. The length of the CDR3 is 17 residues. The CDR3 sequence: CAGSLRGGSTSTDTQYF. Here the CDR3 DNA reads TGTGCCGGCAGCTTACGAGGCGGGAGTACTAGCACAGATACGCAGTATTTT.

This clonotype was seen only a few times. The V and J genes are TRBV20-1 and TRBJ2-7, with 8 bases that match TRBD2. CDR1 DFQATT and CDR2 SNEGSKA come from the germline V gene (reference sequence). V trimming: 6 bases; J trimming: 7 bases; junction bases outside the gene matches: 8. CDR3 length equals 12 residues. This CDR3 is CSAPAGVREQYF. CDR3 DNA sequence: TGCAGTGCGCCAGCGGGAGTCAGAGAGCAGTACTTC.

This clonotype has more than one count but fewer than ten. V is TRBV28 and J is TRBJ2-7; 7 bases match TRBD1. CDR1 and CDR2 (germline): MDHEN, SYDVKM. J gave up 4 bases and V 5 bases, and 8 bases lay outside the gene matches. The CDR3 spans 14 residues. The CDR3 loop is CASSPDRVGYEQYF. Written as DNA, the CDR3 is TGTGCCAGCAGTCCCGACAGGGTGGGGTACGAGCAGTACTTC.

With respect to this clonotype: Relative to the germline gene, one junction end is altered; a read error may explain this. The chain uses TRBV7-3 and TRBJ2-1; no definite D call. The V gene's germline CDR1 is SGHTA and CDR2 FQGTGA. The CDR3 covers 15 residues. CDR3 amino acids: CASSPGVSSYNGQFF. CDR3 DNA: TGTGCCAGCAGCCCCGGCGTGTCATCCTACAATGGGCAGTTCTTC.

This clonotype came up many times. This chain uses TRBV18 with TRBJ1-2, with D uncertain. Germline-derived CDR1 and CDR2 are KGHSH and LQKENI. V dropped 3 bases and J dropped 3 bases, with 8 bases sitting between them. The CDR3 length is 13 residues. CDR3 DNA sequence: TGTGCCAGCTCACCGGCAAGCCACTATGGCTACACCTTC. It specifies CASSPASHYGYTF.

This clonotype was recorded a few times. The chain employs TRBV12-3 or TRBV12-4 and TRBJ2-1; 9 nucleotides agree with TRBD2. J gave up 6 bases and V 4 bases, and 4 bases lay outside the gene matches. This CDR3 contains 14 residues. The CDR3 DNA is TGTGCCAGCAGTTGGCGGGGGGGCAGCAATGAGCAGTTCTTC. Protein sequence: CASSWRGGSNEQFF.

There are many counts of this clonotype. The rearrangement uses TRBV27 and TRBJ2-1; perhaps TRBD1 as D (6 bases). V dropped 2 bases and J dropped 7 bases, with 18 bases sitting between them. Germline V gene sequence: CDR1 MNHEY, CDR2 SMNVEV (reference sequence). This CDR3 region has 16 residues. The CDR3 coding sequence is TGTGCCAGCAGTTTAAGCGTTATTATGCAGGGGAATGAGCAGTTCTTC. It yields the protein CASSLSVIMQGNEQFF.

Turning to this clonotype: The conserved closing phenylalanine or tryptophan is absent in this CDR3, likely reflecting a read error. This chain links TRBV7-9 with TRBJ2-5, with 9 bases that match TRBD1. V gave up 5 bases and J gave up 5 bases; unmatched junction bases: 9. There are 15 residues in the CDR3. The V gene's germline CDR1 is SEHNR and CDR2 FQNEAQ (reference sequence). CDR3 in amino acids: CASSLGDRGLETQYL. As DNA, the CDR3 is TGTGCCAGCAGCCTGGGTGACAGGGGGTTGGAGACCCAGTACCTC.